This T cell receptor (beta chain) was obtained from a study of blood T cell repertoires in COVID-19. Across the study: Italy, Spain and the United States were the sources of the convalescent and acute COVID-19 samples. The analysed material was cDNA or gDNA that came from T cells, B-cell-depleted T cells, or PBMCs.

Germline CDR1 and CDR2: LNHDA and SQIVND (reference sequence). V trimming: 9 bases; J trimming: 5 bases; junction bases outside the gene matches: 9. The CDR3 covers 14 residues. In the original analysis: Quantification of nucleated cells was approximated via reference gene primer amplification. Data came from immunoSEQ multiplex PCR; TCRdb stores just in-frame clones and leaves some out. From that table come the V and J calls and clone size; the DNA was used to work out D and trimming. The data hold about 130,000 clones, with roughly three quarters observed a single time. The rearrangement joins TRBV19 to TRBJ2-5; TRBD2 agrees at 10 bases. The TCR sequence derives from a woman in her 70s with acute or convalescent COVID-19. Sequenced sample: peripheral blood. CDR3 bases: TGTGCCAGCACGAGCGGGAGGGCCGGGGAGACCCAGTACTTC. Its protein product is CASTSGRAGETQYF.